This section outlines one T cell receptor (beta chain) sequence together with its context. The sample belongs to a study of blood T cell repertoires in COVID-19. Study-level information: The study drew acute and convalescent COVID-19 samples from the United States, Italy and Spain. In each case, the material was cDNA or gDNA derived from T cells, B-cell-depleted T cells, or PBMCs.

After removal of 0 bases from V and 4 bases from J, the junction contained 3 bases not matched to a gene. The CDR3 length is 15 residues. The germline gives CDR1 KGHSH, CDR2 LQKENI. In the authors' methods: Estimation of nucleated cell counts was performed using reference gene primer amplification. Here immunoSEQ multiplex PCR was the method, and the copy in TCRdb shows in-frame clones only, minus some. V and J calls plus clone size are reproduced from that table; the DNA served to infer D and trimming. The table has some 170,000 clones, about 81% seen once. The chain has TRBV18 and TRBJ2-1; 7 nucleotides align to TRBD1. This receptor was taken from a human donor in a cohort sampled during active COVID-19. The source material was peripheral blood. CDR3 loop: CASSPPGTVYNEQFF. CDR3 in DNA: TGTGCCAGCTCACCACCAGGGACAGTTTACAATGAGCAGTTCTTC.